A single sample gave rise to the 16 T cell receptor beta chains below, sequenced in a study of blood T cell repertoires in COVID-19 (TCRdb year 2020). The library came from the immunoSEQ multiplex PCR assay. TCRdb provides this immuneACCESS table in a form limited to in-frame rearrangements. Some clones are lacking; in checked studies, under half of them reflect an unresolved V gene, and why the rest are absent is not known. A total of 150,000 or so clones appear in this sample, approximately 79% of them only once. More than 6% of the sample is taken by the ten largest. Sequences were obtained from peripheral blood. Every receptor here comes from a woman between 40 and 50 years old with COVID-19, enrolled during active disease.

The genes are TRBV29-1 and TRBJ1-1; a weak D match, TRBD1 (5 bases). Germline CDR1 is SQVTM and CDR2 is ANQGSEA. The CDR3 has 12 amino acids. V was cut by 6 bases and J by 8 bases, with 16 bases left in between. Here the CDR3 reads CSVPLLEGEAFF. The CDR3 DNA sequence: TGCAGCGTCCCCCTCCTGGAGGGGGAAGCTTTCTTT.

The V gene is TRBV19, the J gene TRBJ2-1, with 12 nucleotides matching TRBD2. The V and J ends lost 3 bases and 7 bases, in that order; junction bases with no gene match: 4. CDR1 and CDR2 (germline): LNHDA, SQIVND (reference sequence). The CDR3 contains 15 residues. CDR3 residues: CASSIVTSGRNEQFF. Written as DNA, the CDR3 is TGTGCCAGTAGTATTGTCACTAGCGGGAGGAATGAGCAGTTCTTC. The full variable domain, its missing parts supplied by reference TRBV19 and TRBJ2-1, is DGGITQSPKYLFRKEGQNVTLSCEQNLNHDAMYWYRQDPGQGLRLIYYSQIVNDFQKGDIAEGYSVSREKKESFPLTVTSAQKNPTAFYLCASSIVTSGRNEQFFGPGTRLTVL.

This clone was detected only once. The chain joins TRBV2 to TRBJ1-1; TRBD1 aligns across 11 bases. Trimming cost V 8 bases and J 4 bases; bases outside gene matches: 12. Germline V lookup: CDR1 SNHLY, CDR2 FYNNEI. This CDR3 spans 16 amino acids. CDR3 region: CASGSRGQGAFTEAFF. The CDR3 DNA reads as TGTGCCAGCGGTTCCCGCGGACAGGGGGCGTTCACTGAAGCTTTCTTT.

This sequence joins TRBV28 and TRBJ2-7, with 11 nucleotides matching TRBD2. Germline V gene lookup returns CDR1 MDHEN and CDR2 SYDVKM. Losses at the gene ends were 5 bases for V and 6 bases for J; bases not matched to a gene: 6. The CDR3 sequence is 14 residues long. In nucleotides, the CDR3 is TGTGCCAGCAGTCCCCCGGGACTAGCGGCCGAGCAGTACTTC. It translates to CASSPPGLAAEQYF.

This clone has just one count. The V and J genes are TRBV7-3 and TRBJ2-1, with 8 bases lining up with TRBD1. With 3 bases clipped from V and 9 bases from J, the junction kept 7 bases outside the gene matches. Germline CDR1 SGHTA, CDR2 FQGTGA. This CDR3 comprises 14 residues. CDR3 DNA: TGTGCCAGCAGCTTTACAGGGGGAGTAGGTGAGCAGTTCTTC. Encoded protein: CASSFTGGVGEQFF.

This rearrangement joins TRBV4-2 to TRBJ2-1; the match to TRBD2 covers 7 bases. The CDR3 runs to 16 residues. Looked up from germline, CDR1 is LGHNA and CDR2 is YNFKEQ. V gave up 0 bases and J gave up 8 bases; unmatched junction bases: 10. The CDR3 here is CASSQDLSGSGDEQFF. DNA of the CDR3: TGTGCCAGCAGCCAAGATCTTAGCGGGTCGGGCGATGAGCAGTTCTTC.

This rearrangement joins TRBV30 to TRBJ2-2; 8 bases line up with TRBD1. The CDR3 sequence is 16 residues long. V dropped 3 bases and J dropped 6; count of bases not matched to a gene: 12. Germline V gene lookup returns CDR1 GTSNPN and CDR2 SVGIG (reference sequence). CDR3 residues: CAWREGQGIEAGELFF. The DNA for the CDR3 is TGTGCCTGGAGGGAAGGACAGGGTATAGAGGCCGGGGAGCTGTTTTTT.

The chain has TRBV19 and TRBJ1-2; no definite D call. Deletions cut 3 bases from V and 4 bases from J, with 9 bases between. Germline CDR1 reads LNHDA; CDR2 reads SQIVND (reference sequence). The CDR3 runs 13 residues. CDR3 loop: CASSIGLSYGYTF. CDR3 nucleotide sequence: TGTGCCAGTAGTATTGGACTTAGCTATGGCTACACCTTC.

The chain is built from TRBV6-5 and TRBJ2-7; 7 positions match TRBD1. Germline CDR1 reads MNHEY; CDR2 reads SVGAGI. The junction had 7 bases not matched to a gene; V was cut back by 6 bases and J by 2 bases. The CDR3 is made up of 14 amino acids. This CDR3 reads CASRPQGRTYEQYF. DNA for the CDR3: TGTGCCAGCAGACCACAGGGGCGAACCTACGAGCAGTACTTC.

This clone was observed a single time. The rearrangement uses TRBV5-4 and TRBJ2-3, with 7 bases fitting TRBD1. Per the germline V gene, CDR1 is SGHNT and CDR2 is YYREEE (reference sequence). The CDR3 is made up of 18 amino acids. With V trimmed by 0 bases and J by 1 base, 11 bases remained unmatched. For the CDR3, the DNA is TGTGCCAGCAGCTTGGCCTCGGTTAGGGGGCCGGGCACAGATACGCAGTATTTT. Translating gives CASSLASVRGPGTDTQYF.

This clone has only a few counts. V is TRBV5-4 and J is TRBJ1-2, with D possibly matching TRBD1 (6 bases). The CDR3 totals 14 residues. The V end was cut by 4 bases, the J end by 7 bases, with 17 bases between. Germline V gene lookup returns CDR1 SGHNT and CDR2 YYREEE (reference sequence). CDR3 coding DNA: TGTGCCAGCAGCAACAGGGTCGTTTCGGGTGGCTACACCTTC. Residues: CASSNRVVSGGYTF.

The CDR3 nucleotides are TGTGCCAGTAGTCAGGGGGACATTAATGAGCAGTTCTTC. It codes for CASSQGDINEQFF. This chain links TRBV19 with TRBJ2-1, with TRBD1 matching 7 bases. Per germline, CDR1 LNHDA and CDR2 SQIVND (reference sequence). The ends lost 5 bases at V and 7 bases at J; junction bases unmatched: 5. This CDR3 is built from 13 residues.

The chain couples TRBV7-9 to TRBJ2-7; 10 nucleotides line up with TRBD1. The V gene end was trimmed by 5 bases and the J gene end by 5 bases; junction bases not matched to a gene: 12. The CDR3 extends over 16 amino acids. Germline V lookup: CDR1 SEHNR, CDR2 FQNEAQ (reference sequence). The CDR3 coding sequence is TGTGCCAGCAGCCACCCTTCGGGACAGGGGTTCCACGAGCAGTACTTC. Translated: CASSHPSGQGFHEQYF.

The V and J genes are TRBV6-2 or TRBV6-3 and TRBJ1-4, with D maybe TRBD1 (5 bases). Trimming removed 0 bases from V and 4 bases from J, with 12 bases in between. Germline CDR1 is MNHEY and CDR2 is SVGEGT. The CDR3 is made up of 16 amino acids. The CDR3 sequence: CASSYSRRGNNEKLFF. In nucleotides, the CDR3 is TGTGCCAGCAGTTACTCGCGACGGGGGAATAATGAAAAACTGTTTTTT.

This clone was seen ten or more times. This chain connects TRBV29-1 to TRBJ2-7; a weak D match, TRBD1 (5 bases). Germline V gene sequence: CDR1 SQVTM, CDR2 ANQGSEA. This CDR3 spans 11 amino acids. V lost 6 bases, J lost 5 bases, and 11 bases lay in between. The CDR3 protein is CSVRVGDEQYF. In DNA, the CDR3 is TGCAGCGTCAGGGTAGGAGACGAGCAGTACTTC.

The chain employs TRBV9 and TRBJ1-3; D gene unclear. Germline CDR1 is SGDLS and CDR2 is YYNGEE. The CDR3 extends over 14 amino acids. The V and J ends lost 0 bases and 0 bases respectively, with 4 bases between them. The CDR3 here is CASSVGSSGNTIYF. The CDR3 DNA reads TGTGCCAGCAGCGTAGGCAGCTCTGGAAACACCATATATTTT.